The rows below give T cell receptor beta chains drawn from one sample of a study of long-term antiretroviral therapy in people with HIV. The protocol was immunoSEQ multiplex PCR, while the TCRdb copy is restricted to in-frame clones and leaves out a portion. The sample contains roughly 30,000 clones, 85% to 90% of which appear only once. The source material was unsorted PBMCs, sampled 0.8 years after starting antiretroviral therapy. The receptors here all came from a young woman with HIV. Each CDR3 is given with its conserved first and last residue. A D gene is named only where the DNA matches it firmly. Size tells how often a clone was seen (once, few, many) or the class of an expanded clone, and some rows leave it out.

J gene: TRBJ2-1
clone size: NA
V gene: TRBV27
D gene: NA
CDR3 protein: CASSSRGNEQFF
CDR3 DNA: TGTGCCAGCAGTTCCAGGGGCAATGAGCAGTTCTTC

J gene: TRBJ1-2
clone size: NA
V gene: TRBV29-1
D gene: NA
CDR3 protein: CSGWGRTADVYGYTF
CDR3 DNA: TGCAGCGGATGGGGGAGGACAGCGGACGTTTATGGCTACACCTTC

J gene: TRBJ1-2
clone size: once
V gene: TRBV9
D gene: NA
CDR3 protein: CASSLFGGKTGLYGYTF
CDR3 DNA: TGTGCCAGCAGCCTTTTCGGTGGGAAGACAGGTCTCTATGGCTACACCTTC

J gene: TRBJ2-6
clone size: NA
V gene: TRBV7-2
D gene: NA
CDR3 protein: CASSLAPPGTLSGSGANVLTF
CDR3 DNA: TGTGCCAGCAGCTTAGCACCGCCGGGGACACTATCCGGCTCTGGGGCCAACGTCCTGACTTTC

J gene: TRBJ1-6
clone size: NA
V gene: TRBV15
D gene: NA
CDR3 protein: CATSNGRGNSPLHF
CDR3 DNA: TGTGCCACCAGCAATGGTAGGGGGAATTCACCCCTCCACTTT

J gene: TRBJ2-5
clone size: NA
V gene: TRBV11-3
D gene: NA
CDR3 protein: CASSFDPQETQYF
CDR3 DNA: TGTGCCAGCAGCTTCGACCCGCAAGAGACCCAGTACTTC

J gene: TRBJ2-3
clone size: NA
V gene: TRBV5-8
D gene: NA
CDR3 protein: CASTRRITDTQYF
CDR3 DNA: TGTGCCAGCACCAGAAGAATCACAGATACGCAGTATTTT

J gene: TRBJ1-2
clone size: NA
V gene: TRBV18
D gene: NA
CDR3 protein: CASSPATGLYGYTF
CDR3 DNA: TGTGCCAGCTCACCTGCGACAGGCCTCTATGGCTACACCTTC

J gene: TRBJ2-2
clone size: once
V gene: TRBV25-1
D gene: NA
CDR3 protein: CASSDFRGFTGELFF
CDR3 DNA: TGTGCCAGCAGTGACTTCAGGGGATTCACCGGGGAGCTGTTTTTT

J gene: TRBJ1-2
clone size: NA
V gene: TRBV11-2
D gene: NA
CDR3 protein: CASSPFYPEDYGYTF
CDR3 DNA: TGTGCCAGCAGCCCGTTTTACCCAGAGGACTATGGCTACACCTTC

J gene: TRBJ2-5
clone size: NA
V gene: TRBV6-6
D gene: NA
CDR3 protein: CASSSTPGQETQYF
CDR3 DNA: TGTGCCAGCAGTTCGACTCCGGGCCAAGAGACCCAGTACTTC

J gene: TRBJ2-2
clone size: few
V gene: TRBV7-7
D gene: TRBD1
CDR3 protein: CASSLGTGDTGELFF
CDR3 DNA: TGTGCCAGCAGCCTCGGGACAGGGGACACCGGGGAGCTGTTTTTT

J gene: TRBJ2-5
clone size: few
V gene: TRBV5-1
D gene: NA
CDR3 protein: CASSLGARETQYF
CDR3 DNA: TGCGCCAGCAGCTTGGGGGCGCGGGAGACCCAGTACTTC

J gene: TRBJ2-3
clone size: NA
V gene: TRBV28
D gene: TRBD2
CDR3 protein: CASSTTSGADTQYF
CDR3 DNA: TGTGCCAGCAGTACTACTAGCGGGGCGGATACGCAGTATTTT

J gene: TRBJ1-1
clone size: NA
V gene: TRBV4-2
D gene: NA
CDR3 protein: CASSQEAGGDTEAFF
CDR3 DNA: TGTGCCAGCAGCCAAGAAGCGGGGGGGGACACTGAAGCTTTCTTT

J gene: TRBJ1-1
clone size: once
V gene: TRBV2
D gene: NA
CDR3 protein: CASSPTGSNTEAFF
CDR3 DNA: TGTGCCAGCAGCCCCACAGGGTCGAACACTGAAGCTTTCTTT

J gene: TRBJ2-5
clone size: NA
V gene: TRBV6-1
D gene: NA
CDR3 protein: CASRGSHQETQYF
CDR3 DNA: TGTGCCAGCAGGGGTAGCCACCAAGAGACCCAGTACTTC

J gene: TRBJ1-6
clone size: NA
V gene: TRBV6-6
D gene: NA
CDR3 protein: CASSYWVSAGNSPLHF
CDR3 DNA: TGTGCCAGCAGTTACTGGGTTTCTGCAGGAAATTCACCCCTCCACTTT

J gene: TRBJ2-1
clone size: NA
V gene: TRBV6-1
D gene: TRBD1
CDR3 protein: CASSDSGTGYEQFF
CDR3 DNA: TGTGCCAGCAGTGATTCCGGGACAGGGTATGAGCAGTTCTTC

J gene: TRBJ2-5
clone size: NA
V gene: TRBV5-4
D gene: TRBD1
CDR3 protein: CASRPTRDRKQETQYF
CDR3 DNA: TGTGCCAGCAGGCCGACCCGGGACAGGAAACAAGAGACCCAGTACTTC

J gene: TRBJ2-5
clone size: NA
V gene: TRBV7-9
D gene: TRBD2
CDR3 protein: CASSPPSGLGETQYF
CDR3 DNA: TGTGCCAGCAGCCCCCCTAGCGGGTTGGGGGAGACCCAGTACTTC

J gene: TRBJ2-5
clone size: once
V gene: TRBV30
D gene: TRBD2
CDR3 protein: CAWSTGLAGSEETQYF
CDR3 DNA: TGTGCCTGGAGTACGGGACTAGCGGGGTCGGAAGAGACCCAGTACTTC

J gene: TRBJ2-6
clone size: NA
V gene: TRBV6-6
D gene: TRBD1
CDR3 protein: CAVGTGIPGANVLTF
CDR3 DNA: TGTGCCGTCGGGACAGGTATACCTGGGGCCAACGTCCTGACTTTC

J gene: TRBJ2-4
clone size: NA
V gene: TRBV9
D gene: NA
CDR3 protein: CASSVGSKNIQYF
CDR3 DNA: TGTGCCAGCAGCGTGGGTTCCAAAAACATTCAGTACTTC

J gene: TRBJ2-3
clone size: NA
V gene: TRBV4-1
D gene: NA
CDR3 protein: CASSQTEQRTSTDTQYF
CDR3 DNA: TGCGCCAGCAGCCAGACAGAGCAGAGAACTAGCACAGATACGCAGTATTTT

J gene: TRBJ2-1
clone size: NA
V gene: TRBV2
D gene: NA
CDR3 protein: CASGRTLYNEQFF
CDR3 DNA: TGTGCCTCCGGGCGGACCCTCTACAATGAGCAGTTCTTC

J gene: TRBJ2-3
clone size: NA
V gene: TRBV19
D gene: TRBD2
CDR3 protein: CASSPGTSGGDTQYF
CDR3 DNA: TGTGCCAGTAGCCCCGGGACTAGCGGGGGGGATACGCAGTATTTT

J gene: TRBJ2-1
clone size: NA
V gene: TRBV1
D gene: NA
CDR3 protein: CTSSQSSRPPGQGRNEQFF
CDR3 DNA: TGCACCAGCAGCCAATCATCCCGCCCGCCGGGACAGGGGAGGAATGAGCAGTTCTTC

J gene: TRBJ2-2
clone size: once
V gene: TRBV6-5
D gene: NA
CDR3 protein: CASSYGLGTGELFF
CDR3 DNA: TGTGCCAGCAGCTACGGCCTGGGGACCGGGGAGCTGTTTTTT

J gene: TRBJ1-5
clone size: NA
V gene: TRBV6-1
D gene: TRBD1
CDR3 protein: CASSDGRQGADQPQHF
CDR3 DNA: TGTGCCAGCAGTGATGGGCGACAGGGGGCTGATCAGCCCCAGCATTTT

J gene: TRBJ2-5
clone size: NA
V gene: TRBV11-1
D gene: TRBD2
CDR3 protein: CASSLILAGGAETQYF
CDR3 DNA: TGTGCCAGCAGCTTAATACTAGCGGGGGGAGCAGAGACCCAGTACTTC

J gene: TRBJ2-5
clone size: NA
V gene: TRBV14
D gene: TRBD1
CDR3 protein: CASSQLTYRDRLGVVGTQYF
CDR3 DNA: TGTGCCAGCAGCCAACTCACATACCGGGACAGGCTCGGGGTTGTGGGGACCCAGTACTTC

J gene: TRBJ1-1
clone size: NA
V gene: TRBV5-1
D gene: NA
CDR3 protein: CASSLSTPSREVFF
CDR3 DNA: TGCGCCAGCAGCTTGAGCACGCCCTCTCGGGAAGTGTTCTTT

J gene: TRBJ1-2
clone size: NA
V gene: TRBV12-5
D gene: NA
CDR3 protein: CASGRFVDKVFGGYTF
CDR3 DNA: TGTGCTAGTGGCCGCTTCGTGGACAAAGTCTTCGGGGGCTACACCTTC

J gene: TRBJ2-3
clone size: NA
V gene: TRBV11-2
D gene: TRBD1
CDR3 protein: CASSSKPGQPTDTQYF
CDR3 DNA: TGTGCCAGCAGCTCGAAACCGGGACAGCCCACAGATACGCAGTATTTT

J gene: TRBJ2-2
clone size: once
V gene: TRBV6-5
D gene: NA
CDR3 protein: CASTPRGGGELFF
CDR3 DNA: TGTGCCAGCACTCCACGCGGAGGGGGGGAGCTGTTTTTT

J gene: TRBJ1-1
clone size: once
V gene: TRBV4-1
D gene: NA
CDR3 protein: CASSQDSIADTEAFF
CDR3 DNA: TGCGCCAGCAGCCAAGATAGTATAGCCGACACTGAAGCTTTCTTT

J gene: TRBJ1-2
clone size: NA
V gene: TRBV25-1
D gene: NA
CDR3 protein: CASSEPQSRGGYTF
CDR3 DNA: TGTGCCAGCAGTGAACCCCAGAGCCGAGGGGGCTACACCTTC

J gene: TRBJ2-7
clone size: few
V gene: TRBV5-1
D gene: NA
CDR3 protein: CASSLAGGEQYF
CDR3 DNA: TGCGCCAGCAGCTTGGCCGGCGGCGAGCAGTACTTC

J gene: TRBJ1-2
clone size: NA
V gene: TRBV6-1
D gene: NA
CDR3 protein: CASSESDLGVTVSYGYTF
CDR3 DNA: TGTGCCAGCAGTGAAAGCGACCTAGGGGTTACGGTGAGCTATGGCTACACCTTC

J gene: TRBJ1-2
clone size: NA
V gene: TRBV14
D gene: TRBD1
CDR3 protein: CASSHLFRGILYGYTF
CDR3 DNA: TGTGCCAGCAGCCACTTATTCAGGGGGATCCTCTATGGCTACACCTTC

J gene: TRBJ1-4
clone size: NA
V gene: TRBV6-1
D gene: NA
CDR3 protein: CASSALRQATNEKLFF
CDR3 DNA: TGTGCCAGCAGTGCCCTTAGACAGGCAACTAATGAAAAACTGTTTTTT

J gene: TRBJ2-3
clone size: NA
V gene: TRBV7-3
D gene: TRBD2
CDR3 protein: CASSLRASLSGGMTDTQYF
CDR3 DNA: TGTGCCAGCAGCTTACGGGCCTCCCTCAGCGGGGGGATGACAGATACGCAGTATTTT

J gene: TRBJ2-1
clone size: NA
V gene: TRBV15
D gene: TRBD2
CDR3 protein: CATSRGSGGIYNEQFF
CDR3 DNA: TGTGCCACCAGCAGAGGAAGCGGGGGGATCTACAATGAGCAGTTCTTC

J gene: TRBJ1-6
clone size: NA
V gene: TRBV5-8
D gene: NA
CDR3 protein: CASSIVVGSSSYNSPLHF
CDR3 DNA: TGTGCCAGCAGCATTGTCGTCGGCAGCAGCTCCTATAATTCACCCCTCCACTTT

J gene: TRBJ1-6
clone size: NA
V gene: TRBV7-9
D gene: NA
CDR3 protein: CASSFNGYSPLHF
CDR3 DNA: TGTGCCAGCAGCTTCAACGGCTATTCACCCCTCCACTTT